The rows below give T cell receptor beta chains drawn from one sample of a study of shared clonotypes between healthy human individuals. Libraries were prepared by immunoSEQ multiplex PCR; TCRdb keeps only in-frame clonotypes and omits some of them. The data show 2 million to 3 million clones, approximately 93% seen once. The source material was naive CD4+ T cells from PBMCs. The receptor set was obtained from a man between 18 and 29 years old in good health. Some clones in this sample may be carry-over from other donors' samples. Both conserved end residues are part of each CDR3.

CDR3 protein: CASSRTLRGGGAYEQYF
J gene: TRBJ2-7
V gene: TRBV11-2

CDR3 protein: CASSFRGQGPNNEQFF
J gene: TRBJ2-1
V gene: TRBV7-2

CDR3 protein: CASSSRTGISYGYTF
J gene: TRBJ1-2
V gene: TRBV27

CDR3 protein: CASSLVAGGNTGELFF
J gene: TRBJ2-2
V gene: TRBV5-1

CDR3 protein: CASSDTGLAGATGELFF
J gene: TRBJ2-2
V gene: TRBV2

CDR3 protein: CASSSLAGAPGANVLTF
J gene: TRBJ2-6
V gene: TRBV28

CDR3 protein: CASSKGQGVYNEQFF
J gene: TRBJ2-1
V gene: TRBV6-5

CDR3 protein: CASSHGTPNTGELFF
J gene: TRBJ2-2
V gene: TRBV28

CDR3 protein: CASSLMVGVSNEQFF
J gene: TRBJ2-1
V gene: TRBV7-3

CDR3 protein: CASSYSLVYSGNTIYF
J gene: TRBJ1-3
V gene: TRBV6-5

CDR3 protein: CASSHRDREYRGELFF
J gene: TRBJ2-2
V gene: TRBV11-3

CDR3 protein: CASSFSSGSTDTQYF
J gene: TRBJ2-3
V gene: TRBV28

CDR3 protein: CASSGTAWSPQPQHF
J gene: TRBJ1-5
V gene: TRBV28

CDR3 protein: CASSLMVAAQPDNEQFF
J gene: TRBJ2-1
V gene: TRBV5-4

CDR3 protein: CASSLVRWTEQFF
J gene: TRBJ2-1
V gene: TRBV11-3

CDR3 protein: CASSLREGSDTQYF
J gene: TRBJ2-3
V gene: TRBV5-6

CDR3 protein: CASSAGLAGSRTEQYF
J gene: TRBJ2-7
V gene: TRBV9

CDR3 protein: CASRNREMNTEAFF
J gene: TRBJ1-1
V gene: TRBV5-5

CDR3 protein: CASSMTSGSGGEQFF
J gene: TRBJ2-1
V gene: TRBV19

CDR3 protein: CASSPISQVWKGQFF
J gene: TRBJ2-1
V gene: TRBV27

CDR3 protein: CASSPPQGRATGELFF
J gene: TRBJ2-2
V gene: TRBV28

CDR3 protein: CASSLGGRGPYEQYF
J gene: TRBJ2-7
V gene: TRBV7-2

CDR3 protein: CASSPPSGSGEQYF
J gene: TRBJ2-7
V gene: TRBV5-1

CDR3 protein: CASSFDRGPLPEGYTF
J gene: TRBJ1-2
V gene: TRBV19

CDR3 protein: CSVAGFLPDTQYF
J gene: TRBJ2-3
V gene: TRBV29-1

CDR3 protein: CASSIRDRVYEQYF
J gene: TRBJ2-7
V gene: TRBV5-4

CDR3 protein: CASSLLGGVKDTQYF
J gene: TRBJ2-3
V gene: TRBV7-8

CDR3 protein: CASSSGTREKLFF
J gene: TRBJ1-4
V gene: TRBV6-6

CDR3 protein: CAISESTGSYEQYF
J gene: TRBJ2-7
V gene: TRBV10-3

CDR3 protein: CASSLDGTGGYNEQFF
J gene: TRBJ2-1
V gene: TRBV5-1

CDR3 protein: CASSLWGEFEAFF
J gene: TRBJ1-1
V gene: TRBV28

CDR3 protein: CASSQDWGTQRIYEQYF
J gene: TRBJ2-7
V gene: TRBV4-1

CDR3 protein: CASNMGQGLSYEQYF
J gene: TRBJ2-7
V gene: TRBV7-9

CDR3 protein: CASSLGESNQPQHF
J gene: TRBJ1-5
V gene: TRBV5-1

CDR3 protein: CATSNGQIQETQYF
J gene: TRBJ2-5
V gene: TRBV15

CDR3 protein: CASSPPSGAEQYF
J gene: TRBJ2-7
V gene: TRBV7-6

CDR3 protein: CASSRPGATNTEAFF
J gene: TRBJ1-1
V gene: TRBV28

CDR3 protein: CASSFGAARPQHF
J gene: TRBJ1-5
V gene: TRBV11-2

CDR3 protein: CASAKGVYNEQFF
J gene: TRBJ2-1
V gene: TRBV5-6

CDR3 protein: CASSLVRPGQGRLAGPYEQYF
J gene: TRBJ2-7
V gene: TRBV5-1

CDR3 protein: CSAARAVGSEQFF
J gene: TRBJ2-1
V gene: TRBV29-1

CDR3 protein: CASSVGAGWGSGNTIYF
J gene: TRBJ1-3
V gene: TRBV9

CDR3 protein: CASSTNSYNEQFF
J gene: TRBJ2-1
V gene: TRBV15

CDR3 protein: CASSPQGSDQETQYF
J gene: TRBJ2-5
V gene: TRBV7-2

CDR3 protein: CAISGIRVLGGEQYF
J gene: TRBJ2-7
V gene: TRBV10-3

CDR3 protein: CASSVYPGDRYGYTF
J gene: TRBJ1-2
V gene: TRBV9

CDR3 protein: CASSVGISTYGETQYF
J gene: TRBJ2-5
V gene: TRBV9

CDR3 protein: CASSFGSYNEQFF
J gene: TRBJ2-1
V gene: TRBV5-1

CDR3 protein: CSVESLGSGELFF
J gene: TRBJ2-2
V gene: TRBV29-1

CDR3 protein: CSVARGNSNQPQHF
J gene: TRBJ1-5
V gene: TRBV29-1

CDR3 protein: CSVGRGGGMNADTQYF
J gene: TRBJ2-3
V gene: TRBV29-1

CDR3 protein: CASHREPNTGELFF
J gene: TRBJ2-2
V gene: TRBV18

CDR3 protein: CASSLGLDRNTDTQYF
J gene: TRBJ2-3
V gene: TRBV11-3

CDR3 protein: CASSYLAGPTDTQYF
J gene: TRBJ2-3
V gene: TRBV6-6

CDR3 protein: CASSPESGTGELFF
J gene: TRBJ2-2
V gene: TRBV7-3